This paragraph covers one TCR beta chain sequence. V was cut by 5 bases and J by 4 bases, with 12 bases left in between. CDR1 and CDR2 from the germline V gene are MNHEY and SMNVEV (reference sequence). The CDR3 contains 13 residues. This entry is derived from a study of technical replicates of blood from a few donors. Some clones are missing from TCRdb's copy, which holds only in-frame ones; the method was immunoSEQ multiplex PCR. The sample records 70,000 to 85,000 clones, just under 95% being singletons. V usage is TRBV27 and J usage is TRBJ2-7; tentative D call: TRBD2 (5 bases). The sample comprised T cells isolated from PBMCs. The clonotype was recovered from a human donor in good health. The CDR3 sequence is CASSQGLKYEQYF. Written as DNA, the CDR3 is TGTGCCAGCAGTCAAGGACTTAAATACGAGCAGTACTTC.